This T cell receptor (beta chain) was sequenced for a study of cytomegalovirus exposure and HLA in healthy donors. In the PCR, 60 Vbeta and 13 Jbeta primers were used. Using immunoSEQ multiplex PCR, the repertoire was profiled, and TCRdb retains in-frame clones only, with some absent. The sample lists about 90,000 clones; roughly 79% were seen once. The clonotype originates from a man aged 25-40 years in good health and CMV-seronegative. The sequencing input was PBMCs.

The CDR3 nucleotides are TGTGCCAGCAGTTACTCGCAGGGCTCGGAGACCCAGTACTTC. It yields the protein CASSYSQGSETQYF. V gene TRBV6-5 combines with J gene TRBJ2-5; tentative D call: TRBD1 (5 bases). Per the germline V gene, CDR1 is MNHEY and CDR2 is SVGAGI. This CDR3 has 14 amino acids. Trimming cost V 0 bases and J 5 bases, with 10 bases left between them.